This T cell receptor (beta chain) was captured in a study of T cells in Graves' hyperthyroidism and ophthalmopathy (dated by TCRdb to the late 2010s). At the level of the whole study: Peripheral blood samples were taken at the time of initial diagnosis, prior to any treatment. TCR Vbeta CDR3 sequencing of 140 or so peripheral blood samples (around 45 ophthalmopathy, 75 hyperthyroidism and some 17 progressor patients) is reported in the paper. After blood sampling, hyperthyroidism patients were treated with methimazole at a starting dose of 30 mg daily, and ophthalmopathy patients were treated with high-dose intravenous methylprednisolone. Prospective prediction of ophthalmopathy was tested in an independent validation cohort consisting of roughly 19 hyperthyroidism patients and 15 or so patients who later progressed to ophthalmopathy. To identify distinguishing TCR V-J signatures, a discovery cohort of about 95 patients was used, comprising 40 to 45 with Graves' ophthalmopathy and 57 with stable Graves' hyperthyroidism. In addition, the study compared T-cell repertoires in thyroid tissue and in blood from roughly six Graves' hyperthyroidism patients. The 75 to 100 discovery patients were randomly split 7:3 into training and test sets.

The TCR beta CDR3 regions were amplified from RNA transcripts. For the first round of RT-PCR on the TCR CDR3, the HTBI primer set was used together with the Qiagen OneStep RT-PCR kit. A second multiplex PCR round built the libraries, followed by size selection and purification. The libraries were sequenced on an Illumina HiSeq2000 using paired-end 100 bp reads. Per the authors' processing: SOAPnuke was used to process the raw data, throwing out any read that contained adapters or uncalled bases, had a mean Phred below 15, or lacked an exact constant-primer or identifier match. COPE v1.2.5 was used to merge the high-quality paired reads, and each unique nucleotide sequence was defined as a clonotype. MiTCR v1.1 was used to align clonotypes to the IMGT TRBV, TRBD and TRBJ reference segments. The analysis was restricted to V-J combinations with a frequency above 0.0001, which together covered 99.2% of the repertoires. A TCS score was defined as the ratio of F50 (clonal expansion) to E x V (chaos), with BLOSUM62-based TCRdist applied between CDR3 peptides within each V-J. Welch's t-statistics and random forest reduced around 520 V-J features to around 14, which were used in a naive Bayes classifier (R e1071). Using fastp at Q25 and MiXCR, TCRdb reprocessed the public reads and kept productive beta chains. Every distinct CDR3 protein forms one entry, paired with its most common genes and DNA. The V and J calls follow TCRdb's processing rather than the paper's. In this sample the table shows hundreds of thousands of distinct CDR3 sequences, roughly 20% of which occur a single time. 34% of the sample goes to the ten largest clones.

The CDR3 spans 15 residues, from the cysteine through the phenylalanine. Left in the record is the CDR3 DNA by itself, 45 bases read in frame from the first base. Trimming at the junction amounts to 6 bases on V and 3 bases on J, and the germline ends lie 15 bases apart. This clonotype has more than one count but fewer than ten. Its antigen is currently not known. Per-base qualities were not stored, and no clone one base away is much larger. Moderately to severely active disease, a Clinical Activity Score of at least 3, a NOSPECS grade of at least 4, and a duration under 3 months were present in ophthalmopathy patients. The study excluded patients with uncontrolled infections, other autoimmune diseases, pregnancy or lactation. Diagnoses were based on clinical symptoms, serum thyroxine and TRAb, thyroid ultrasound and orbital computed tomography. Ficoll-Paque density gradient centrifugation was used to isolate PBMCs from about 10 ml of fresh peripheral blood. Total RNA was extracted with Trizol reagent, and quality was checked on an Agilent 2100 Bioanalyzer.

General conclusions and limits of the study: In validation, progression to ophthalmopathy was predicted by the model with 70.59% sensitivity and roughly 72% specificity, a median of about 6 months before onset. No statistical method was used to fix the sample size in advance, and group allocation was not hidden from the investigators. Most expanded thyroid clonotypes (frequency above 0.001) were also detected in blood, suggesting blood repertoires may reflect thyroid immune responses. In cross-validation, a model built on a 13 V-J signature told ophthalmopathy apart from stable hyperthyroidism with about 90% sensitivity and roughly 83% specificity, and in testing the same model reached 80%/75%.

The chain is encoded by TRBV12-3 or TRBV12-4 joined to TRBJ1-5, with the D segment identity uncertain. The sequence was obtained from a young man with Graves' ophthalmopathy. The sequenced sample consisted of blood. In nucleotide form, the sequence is TGTGCCAGCAGCTTATTTGACGGATACAATCAGCCCCAGCATTTT. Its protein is CASSLFDGYNQPQHF.